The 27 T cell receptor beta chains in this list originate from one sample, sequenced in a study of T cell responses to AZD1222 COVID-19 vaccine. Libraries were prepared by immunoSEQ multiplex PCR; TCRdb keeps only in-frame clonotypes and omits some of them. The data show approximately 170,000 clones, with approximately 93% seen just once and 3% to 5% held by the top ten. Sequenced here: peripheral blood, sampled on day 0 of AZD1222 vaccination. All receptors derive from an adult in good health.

This chain's CDR3 is CASTGQGRREQYF. As DNA, the CDR3 is TGTGCCAGCACCGGACAGGGACGACGCGAGCAGTACTTC. The chain is built from TRBV12-3 or TRBV12-4 and TRBJ2-7; TRBD1 matches at 8 bases. This CDR3 contains 13 residues. Unmatched junction bases numbered 8, after V lost 7 bases and J lost 6 bases.

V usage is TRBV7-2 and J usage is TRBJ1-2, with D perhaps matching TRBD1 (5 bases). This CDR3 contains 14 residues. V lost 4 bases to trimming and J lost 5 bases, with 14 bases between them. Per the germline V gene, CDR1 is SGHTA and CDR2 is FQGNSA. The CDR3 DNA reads TGTGCCAGCAGCTCTGCAACAGGTTGGTATGGCTACACCTTC. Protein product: CASSSATGWYGYTF.

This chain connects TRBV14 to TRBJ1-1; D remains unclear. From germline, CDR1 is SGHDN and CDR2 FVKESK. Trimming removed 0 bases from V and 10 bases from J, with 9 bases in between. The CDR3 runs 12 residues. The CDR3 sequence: CASSQDATPAFF. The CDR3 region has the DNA TGTGCCAGCAGCCAAGATGCGACCCCAGCTTTCTTT.

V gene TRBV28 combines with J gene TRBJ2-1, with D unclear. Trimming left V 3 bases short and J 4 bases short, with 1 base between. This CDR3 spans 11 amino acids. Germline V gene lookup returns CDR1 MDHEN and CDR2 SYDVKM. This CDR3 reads CASSFYNEQFF. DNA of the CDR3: TGTGCCAGCAGTTTTTACAATGAGCAGTTCTTC.

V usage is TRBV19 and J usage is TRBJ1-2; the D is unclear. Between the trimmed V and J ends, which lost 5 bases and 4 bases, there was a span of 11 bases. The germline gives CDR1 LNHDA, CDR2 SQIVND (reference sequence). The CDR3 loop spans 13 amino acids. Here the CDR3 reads CASSPWTAYGYTF. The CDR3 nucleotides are TGTGCCAGTAGTCCCTGGACGGCCTATGGCTACACCTTC. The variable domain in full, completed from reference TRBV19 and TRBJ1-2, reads DGGITQSPKYLFRKEGQNVTLSCEQNLNHDAMYWYRQDPGQGLRLIYYSQIVNDFQKGDIAEGYSVSREKKESFPLTVTSAQKNPTAFYLCASSPWTAYGYTFGSGTRLTVV.

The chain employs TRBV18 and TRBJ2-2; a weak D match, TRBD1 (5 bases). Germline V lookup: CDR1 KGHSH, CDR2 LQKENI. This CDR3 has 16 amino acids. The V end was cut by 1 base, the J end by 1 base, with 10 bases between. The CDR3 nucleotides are TGTGCCAGCTCACCACAGGAAAGGGGGAACACCGGGGAGCTGTTTTTT. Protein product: CASSPQERGNTGELFF.

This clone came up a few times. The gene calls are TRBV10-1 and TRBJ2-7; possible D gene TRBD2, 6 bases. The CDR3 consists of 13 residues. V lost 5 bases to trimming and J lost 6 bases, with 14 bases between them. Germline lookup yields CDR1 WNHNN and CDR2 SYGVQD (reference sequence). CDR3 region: CASSPRGMGEQYF. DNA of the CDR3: TGCGCCAGCAGTCCTCGGGGGATGGGCGAGCAGTACTTC.

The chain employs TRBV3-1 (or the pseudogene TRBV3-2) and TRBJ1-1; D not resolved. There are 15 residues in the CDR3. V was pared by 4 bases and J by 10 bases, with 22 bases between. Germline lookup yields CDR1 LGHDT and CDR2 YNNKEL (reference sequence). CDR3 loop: CASSPRAELTPRAFF. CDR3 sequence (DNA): TGTGCCAGCAGCCCACGGGCTGAGTTAACACCTAGAGCTTTCTTT.

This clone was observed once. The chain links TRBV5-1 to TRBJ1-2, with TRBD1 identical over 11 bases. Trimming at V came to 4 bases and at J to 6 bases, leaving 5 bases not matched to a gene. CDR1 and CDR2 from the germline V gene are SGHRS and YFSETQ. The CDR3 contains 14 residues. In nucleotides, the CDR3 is TGCGCCAGCAGCACGGGACAGGGGGTACATGGCTACACCTTC. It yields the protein CASSTGQGVHGYTF.

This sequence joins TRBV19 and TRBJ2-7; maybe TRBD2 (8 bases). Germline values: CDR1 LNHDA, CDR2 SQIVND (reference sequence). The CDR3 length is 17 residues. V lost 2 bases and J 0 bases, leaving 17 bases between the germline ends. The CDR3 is CASSIWSGGGSSYEQYF. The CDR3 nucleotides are TGTGCCAGTAGTATATGGTCGGGAGGGGGCAGCTCCTACGAGCAGTACTTC.

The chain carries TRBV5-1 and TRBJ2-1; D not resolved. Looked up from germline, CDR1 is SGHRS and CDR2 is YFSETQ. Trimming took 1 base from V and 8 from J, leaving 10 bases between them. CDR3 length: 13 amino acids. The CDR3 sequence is CASSLRQPDEQFF. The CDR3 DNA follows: TGCGCCAGCAGCTTGCGGCAGCCCGATGAGCAGTTCTTC.

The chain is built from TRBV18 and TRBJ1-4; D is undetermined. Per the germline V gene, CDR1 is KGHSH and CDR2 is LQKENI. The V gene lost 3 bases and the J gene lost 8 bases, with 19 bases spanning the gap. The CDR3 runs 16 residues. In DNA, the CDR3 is TGTGCCAGCTCACCCACGGCCGTCTACCAAGAAGAAAAACTGTTTTTT. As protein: CASSPTAVYQEEKLFF.

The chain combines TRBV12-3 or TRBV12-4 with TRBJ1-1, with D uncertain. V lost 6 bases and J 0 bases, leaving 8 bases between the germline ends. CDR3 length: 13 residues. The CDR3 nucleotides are TGTGCCAGCAGACTTATATTGAACACTGAAGCTTTCTTT. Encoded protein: CASRLILNTEAFF.

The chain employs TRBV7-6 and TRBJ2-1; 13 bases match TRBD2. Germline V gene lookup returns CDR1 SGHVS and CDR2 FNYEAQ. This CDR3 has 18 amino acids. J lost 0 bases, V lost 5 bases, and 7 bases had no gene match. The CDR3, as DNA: TGTGCCAGCAGCCGACTAGCGGGGGGACTGAGCTCCTACAATGAGCAGTTCTTC. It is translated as CASSRLAGGLSSYNEQFF.

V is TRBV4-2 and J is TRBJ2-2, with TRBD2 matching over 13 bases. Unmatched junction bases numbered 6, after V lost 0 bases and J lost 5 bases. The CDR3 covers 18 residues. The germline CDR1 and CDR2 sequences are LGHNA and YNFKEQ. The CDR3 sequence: CASSQERGLAGKTGELFF. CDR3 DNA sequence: TGTGCCAGCAGCCAAGAAAGGGGACTAGCGGGGAAGACCGGGGAGCTGTTTTTT.

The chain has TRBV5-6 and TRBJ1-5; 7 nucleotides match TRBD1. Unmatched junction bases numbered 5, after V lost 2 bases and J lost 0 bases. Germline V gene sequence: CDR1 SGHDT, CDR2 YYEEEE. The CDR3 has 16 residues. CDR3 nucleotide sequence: TGTGCCAGCAGCTTTCAGGGGGGGTATAGCAATCAGCCCCAGCATTTT. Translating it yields CASSFQGGYSNQPQHF.

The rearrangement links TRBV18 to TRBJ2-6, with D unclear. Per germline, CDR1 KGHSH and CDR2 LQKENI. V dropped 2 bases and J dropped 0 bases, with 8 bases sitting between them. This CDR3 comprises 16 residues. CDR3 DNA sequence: TGTGCCAGCTCACCAAGAGAGCTCTCTGGGGCCAACGTCCTGACTTTC. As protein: CASSPRELSGANVLTF.

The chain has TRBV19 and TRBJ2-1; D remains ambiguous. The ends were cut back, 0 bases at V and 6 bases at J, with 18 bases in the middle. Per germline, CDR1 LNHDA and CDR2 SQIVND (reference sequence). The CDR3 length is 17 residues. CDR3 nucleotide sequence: TGTGCCAGTAGTATAGACCGGTCCCCTTGGGTCGCCAATGAGCAGTTCTTC. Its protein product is CASSIDRSPWVANEQFF.

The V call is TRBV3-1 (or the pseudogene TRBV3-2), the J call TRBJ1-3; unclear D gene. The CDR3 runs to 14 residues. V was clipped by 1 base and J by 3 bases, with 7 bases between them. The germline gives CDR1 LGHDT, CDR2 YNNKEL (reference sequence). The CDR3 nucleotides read TGTGCCAGCAGCCAAGTGATAGGTGGAAACACCATATATTTT. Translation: CASSQVIGGNTIYF.

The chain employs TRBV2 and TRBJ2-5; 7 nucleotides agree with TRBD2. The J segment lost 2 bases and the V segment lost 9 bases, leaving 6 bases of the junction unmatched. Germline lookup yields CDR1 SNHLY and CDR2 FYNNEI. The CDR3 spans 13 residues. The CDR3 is CASAGRRQETQYF. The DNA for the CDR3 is TGTGCCAGTGCCGGGAGGCGTCAAGAGACCCAGTACTTC.

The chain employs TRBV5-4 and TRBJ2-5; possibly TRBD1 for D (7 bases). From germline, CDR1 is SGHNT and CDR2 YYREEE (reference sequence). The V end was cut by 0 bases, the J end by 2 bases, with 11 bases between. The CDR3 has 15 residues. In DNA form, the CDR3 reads TGTGCCAGCAGCTTGGCGGGGGACAGACAAGAGACCCAGTACTTC. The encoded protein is CASSLAGDRQETQYF.

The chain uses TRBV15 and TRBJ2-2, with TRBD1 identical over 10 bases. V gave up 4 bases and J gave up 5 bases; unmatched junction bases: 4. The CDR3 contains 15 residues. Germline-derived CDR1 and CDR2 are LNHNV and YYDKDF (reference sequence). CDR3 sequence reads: CATSIDRGRTGELFF. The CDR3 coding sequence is TGTGCCACCAGCATTGACAGGGGGCGAACCGGGGAGCTGTTTTTT.

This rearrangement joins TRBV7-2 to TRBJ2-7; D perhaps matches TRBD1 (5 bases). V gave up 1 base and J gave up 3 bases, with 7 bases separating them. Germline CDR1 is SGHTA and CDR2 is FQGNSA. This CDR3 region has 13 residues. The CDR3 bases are TGTGCCAGCAGCTTAGGGACACTCTACGAGCAGTACTTC. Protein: CASSLGTLYEQYF. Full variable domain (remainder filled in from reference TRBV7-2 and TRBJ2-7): GAGVSQSPSNKVTEKGKDVELRCDPISGHTALYWYRQSLGQGLEFLIYFQGNSAPDKSGLPSDRFSAERTGGSVSTLTIQRTQQEDSAVYLCASSLGTLYEQYFGPGTRLTVT.

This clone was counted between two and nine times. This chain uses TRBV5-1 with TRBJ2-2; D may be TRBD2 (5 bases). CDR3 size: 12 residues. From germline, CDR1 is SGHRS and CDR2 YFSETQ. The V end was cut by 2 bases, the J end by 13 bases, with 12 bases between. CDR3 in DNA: TGCGCCAGCAGCTTCAGCGGCGAGGGGCTGTTTTTT. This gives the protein CASSFSGEGLFF.

CDR3 protein: CASSLDSGDGNTIYF. In DNA, the CDR3 is TGCGCCAGCAGCTTGGATTCAGGGGATGGAAACACCATATATTTT. The gene calls are TRBV5-1 and TRBJ1-3, with D possibly being TRBD1 (6 bases). The CDR3 is 15 residues long. Germline V gene sequence: CDR1 SGHRS, CDR2 YFSETQ. V gave up 0 bases and J gave up 3 bases, with 10 bases separating them.

The CDR3 here is CASSPRGQYETQYF. Written as DNA, the CDR3 is TGTGCCAGCTCACCGAGGGGACAGTACGAGACCCAGTACTTC. The J gene is TRBJ2-5, the V gene TRBV18; 7 nucleotides align to TRBD1. Germline trimming cut 3 bases from V and 5 bases from J; bases unmatched to any gene: 6. This CDR3 is built from 14 residues. The germline V gene has CDR1 KGHSH and CDR2 LQKENI.

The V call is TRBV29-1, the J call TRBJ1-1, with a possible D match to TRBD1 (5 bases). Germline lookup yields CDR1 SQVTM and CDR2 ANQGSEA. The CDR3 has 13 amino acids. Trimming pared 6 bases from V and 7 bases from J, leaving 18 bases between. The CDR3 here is CSVHSGGEGEAFF. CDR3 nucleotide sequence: TGCAGCGTCCACTCCGGGGGTGAGGGTGAAGCTTTCTTT.